A selection of T cell receptor beta chains follows, all from one sample in a study of blood T cells in healthy people across ages. TCRdb processed the 5' RACE reads anew with MiXCR; each CDR3 protein has one entry. The data hold some 550,000 distinct CDR3 sequences, with about 45% observed a single time. The specimen was blood. These receptors were collected from an elderly man in good health. Both conserved end residues are part of each CDR3. The D gene is left open where the match is weak.

TRBJ1-5,TRBV3-1,-,CASSQGRHQPQHF
TRBJ1-2,TRBV7-9,-,CAGSFGSGDGYTF
TRBJ1-1,TRBV6-6,-,CASSNSFIVEAFF
TRBJ2-7,TRBV6-2/TRBV6-3,-,CASSVTSYEQYF
TRBJ2-1,TRBV29-1,TRBD2,CSAGRGTGYNEQFF
TRBJ2-1,TRBV3-1,-,CASSQTIKEQFF
TRBJ1-4,TRBV20-1,-,CSARKGWAGRLENEKLFF
TRBJ2-7,TRBV24-1,-,CATSDARQSSYEQYF
TRBJ2-1,TRBV4-2,-,CASSHRDLPYNEQFF
TRBJ1-5,TRBV7-9,-,CASSPYWTDPIYSPQHF
TRBJ2-6,TRBV9,-,CTSSPSGSIANVLTF
TRBJ1-4,TRBV7-2,TRBD1,CASSLSQGGSEKLFF
TRBJ1-4,TRBV10-3,-,CAISKEDREKLFF
TRBJ2-1,TRBV29-1,-,CSVEGIANEQFF
TRBJ2-3,TRBV10-3,-,CATVAPDQSSTDTQYF
TRBJ1-1,TRBV29-1,-,CSVGQGKGNTEAFF